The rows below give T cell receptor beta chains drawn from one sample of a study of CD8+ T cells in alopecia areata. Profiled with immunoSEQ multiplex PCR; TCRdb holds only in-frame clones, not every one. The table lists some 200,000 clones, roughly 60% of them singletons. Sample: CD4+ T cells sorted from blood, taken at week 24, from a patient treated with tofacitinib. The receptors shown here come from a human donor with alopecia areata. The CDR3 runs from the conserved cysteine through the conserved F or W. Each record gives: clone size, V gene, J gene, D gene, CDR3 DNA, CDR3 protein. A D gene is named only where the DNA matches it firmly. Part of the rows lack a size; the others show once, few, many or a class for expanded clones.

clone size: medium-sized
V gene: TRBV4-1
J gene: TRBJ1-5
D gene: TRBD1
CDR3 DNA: TGCGCCAGCAGCCAAGATGGGGCAGGGGGAAACAATCAGCCCCAGCATTTT
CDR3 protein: CASSQDGAGGNNQPQHF

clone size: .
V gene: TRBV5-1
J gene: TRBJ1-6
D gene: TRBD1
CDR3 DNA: TGCGCCAGCAGCTTTGACAGGGCCGGTTCACCCCTCCACTTT
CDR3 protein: CASSFDRAGSPLHF

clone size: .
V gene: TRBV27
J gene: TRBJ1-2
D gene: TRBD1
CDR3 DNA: TGTGCCAGCAGTTCCTTGACAGGGATTTATGGCTACACCTTC
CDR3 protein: CASSSLTGIYGYTF

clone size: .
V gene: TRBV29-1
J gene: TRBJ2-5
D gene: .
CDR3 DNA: TGCAGCGTTGTTGGGCGGAGGAAAGAGACCCAGTACTTC
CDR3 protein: CSVVGRRKETQYF

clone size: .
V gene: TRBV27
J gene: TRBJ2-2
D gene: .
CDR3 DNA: TGTGCCAGCAGTCAAACTAGTCCCGGGGAGCTGTTTTTT
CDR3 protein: CASSQTSPGELFF

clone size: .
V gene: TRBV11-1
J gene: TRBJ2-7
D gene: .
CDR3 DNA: TGTGCCAGCAGCCGGTGGACGGCATCTTGGATCACCTACGAGCAGTACTTC
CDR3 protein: CASSRWTASWITYEQYF

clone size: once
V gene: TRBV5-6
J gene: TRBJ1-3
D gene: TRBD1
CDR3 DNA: TGTGCCAGCAGCTTACCCGGGACAGCCTCCTTCGGGAACACCATATATTTT
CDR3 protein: CASSLPGTASFGNTIYF

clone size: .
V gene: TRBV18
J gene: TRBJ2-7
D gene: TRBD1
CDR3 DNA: TGTGCCAGCTCACTTACCGGGACAGGGGGCCCCTACGAGCAGTACTTC
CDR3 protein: CASSLTGTGGPYEQYF

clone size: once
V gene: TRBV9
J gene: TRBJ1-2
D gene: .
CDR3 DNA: TGTGCCAGCAGCGTTGACGAAAACTATGGCTACACCTTC
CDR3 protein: CASSVDENYGYTF

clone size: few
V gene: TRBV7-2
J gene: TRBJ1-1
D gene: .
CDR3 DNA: TGTGCCAGCAGCTTAATCCAAAGGGGGACCTACACTGAAGCTTTCTTT
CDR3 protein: CASSLIQRGTYTEAFF

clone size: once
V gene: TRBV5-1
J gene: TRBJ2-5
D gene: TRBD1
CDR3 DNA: TGCGCCAGCAGCCCGCTTCAGGGGGCGCGGGAAGAGACCCAGTACTTC
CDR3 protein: CASSPLQGAREETQYF

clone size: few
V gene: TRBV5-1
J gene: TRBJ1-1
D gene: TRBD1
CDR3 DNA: TGCGCCAGCAGCTTGTCCCAAGAGACAGGGGGGGACCAAGAAGCTTTCTTT
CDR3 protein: CASSLSQETGGDQEAFF

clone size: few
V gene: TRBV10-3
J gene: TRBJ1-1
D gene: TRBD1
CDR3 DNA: TGTGCCTCGGGGACAGAGGACACTGAAGCTTTCTTT
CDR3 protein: CASGTEDTEAFF